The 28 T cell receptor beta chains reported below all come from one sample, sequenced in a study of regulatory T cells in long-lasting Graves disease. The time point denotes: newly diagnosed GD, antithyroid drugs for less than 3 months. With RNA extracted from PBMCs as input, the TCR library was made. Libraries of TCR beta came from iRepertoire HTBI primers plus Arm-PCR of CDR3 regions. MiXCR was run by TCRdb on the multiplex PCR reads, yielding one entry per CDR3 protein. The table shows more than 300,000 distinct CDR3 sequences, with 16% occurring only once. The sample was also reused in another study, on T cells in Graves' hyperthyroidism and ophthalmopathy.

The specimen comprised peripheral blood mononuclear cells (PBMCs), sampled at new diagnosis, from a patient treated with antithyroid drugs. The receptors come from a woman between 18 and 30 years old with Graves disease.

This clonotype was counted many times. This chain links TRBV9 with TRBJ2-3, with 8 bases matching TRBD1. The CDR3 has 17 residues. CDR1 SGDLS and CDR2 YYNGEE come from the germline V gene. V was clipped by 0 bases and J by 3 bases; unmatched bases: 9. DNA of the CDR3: TGTGCCAGCAGCGTAGGAGACGCGGACAGGGTTACAGATACGCAGTATTTT. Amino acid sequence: CASSVGDADRVTDTQYF. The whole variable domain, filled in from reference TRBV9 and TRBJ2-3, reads DSGVTQTPKHLITATGQRVTLRCSPRSGDLSVYWYQQSLDQGLQFLIQYYNGEERAKGNILERFSAQQFPDLHSELNLSSLELGDSALYFCASSVGDADRVTDTQYFGPGTRLTVL.

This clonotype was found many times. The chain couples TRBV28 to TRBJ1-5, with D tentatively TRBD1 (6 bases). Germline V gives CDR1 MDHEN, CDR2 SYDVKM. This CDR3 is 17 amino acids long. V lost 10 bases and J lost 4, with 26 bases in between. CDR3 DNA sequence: TGTGCCACCCGAGGCCAGGGATTACAGGGATCGAATCAGCCCCAGCATTTT. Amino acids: CATRGQGLQGSNQPQHF.

The chain's CDR3 is CASSARGIGELFF. The CDR3 coding sequence is TGTGCCAGTAGTGCGAGGGGGATCGGGGAGCTGTTTTTT. The chain couples TRBV19 to TRBJ2-2, with D possibly TRBD1 on 6 matching bases. The germline V gene encodes CDR1 LNHDA and CDR2 SQIVND (reference sequence). Trimming removed 5 bases from V and 7 bases from J, with 11 bases in between. CDR3 length: 13 residues.

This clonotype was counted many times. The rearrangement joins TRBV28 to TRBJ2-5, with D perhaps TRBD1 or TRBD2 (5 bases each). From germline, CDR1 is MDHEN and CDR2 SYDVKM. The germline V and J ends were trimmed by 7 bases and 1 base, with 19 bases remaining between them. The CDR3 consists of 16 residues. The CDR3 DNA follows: TGTGCCAGCACCGCCGGGGACCTCGAACTCCAAGAGACCCAGTACTTC. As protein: CASTAGDLELQETQYF.

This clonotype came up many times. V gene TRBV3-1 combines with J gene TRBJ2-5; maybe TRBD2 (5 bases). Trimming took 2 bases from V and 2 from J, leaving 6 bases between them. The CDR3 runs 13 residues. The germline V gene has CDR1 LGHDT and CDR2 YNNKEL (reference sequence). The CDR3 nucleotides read TGTGCCAGCAGCCAACTAGCACAAGAGACCCAGTACTTC. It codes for CASSQLAQETQYF.

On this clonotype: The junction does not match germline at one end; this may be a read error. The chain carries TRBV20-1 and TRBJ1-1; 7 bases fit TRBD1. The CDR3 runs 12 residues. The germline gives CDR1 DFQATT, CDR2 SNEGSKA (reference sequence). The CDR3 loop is CSAKTGNAEGFF. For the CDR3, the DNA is TGCAGTGCTAAGACAGGGAACGCTGAAGGTTTCTTT.

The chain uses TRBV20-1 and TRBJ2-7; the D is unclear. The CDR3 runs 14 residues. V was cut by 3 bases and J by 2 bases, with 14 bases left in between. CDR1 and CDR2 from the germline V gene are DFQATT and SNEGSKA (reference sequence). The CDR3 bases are TGCAGTGCTAGTAGATCAGGAGCTACCTACGAGCAGTACTTC. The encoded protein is CSASRSGATYEQYF.

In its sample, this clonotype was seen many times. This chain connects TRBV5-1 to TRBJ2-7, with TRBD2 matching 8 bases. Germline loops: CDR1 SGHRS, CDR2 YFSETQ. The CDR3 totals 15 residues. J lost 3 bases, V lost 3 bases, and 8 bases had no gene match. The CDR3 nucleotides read TGCGCCAGCAGCTCGGGGGGGGAGGGTGGCTACGAGCAGTACTTC. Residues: CASSSGGEGGYEQYF.

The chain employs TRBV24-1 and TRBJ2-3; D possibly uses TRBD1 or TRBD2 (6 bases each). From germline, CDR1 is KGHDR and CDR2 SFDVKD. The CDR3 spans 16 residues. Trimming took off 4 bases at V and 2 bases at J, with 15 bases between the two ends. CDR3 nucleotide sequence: TGTGCCACCAGTGACCGGAGAGGGGGGCTCACAGATACGCAGTATTTT. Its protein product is CATSDRRGGLTDTQYF.

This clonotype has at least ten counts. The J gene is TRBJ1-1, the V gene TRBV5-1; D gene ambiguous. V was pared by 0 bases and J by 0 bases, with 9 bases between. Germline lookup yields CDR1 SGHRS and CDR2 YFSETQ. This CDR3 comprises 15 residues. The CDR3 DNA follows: TGCGCCAGCAGCTTGGACGCAGTTTTGAACACTGAAGCTTTCTTT. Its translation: CASSLDAVLNTEAFF.

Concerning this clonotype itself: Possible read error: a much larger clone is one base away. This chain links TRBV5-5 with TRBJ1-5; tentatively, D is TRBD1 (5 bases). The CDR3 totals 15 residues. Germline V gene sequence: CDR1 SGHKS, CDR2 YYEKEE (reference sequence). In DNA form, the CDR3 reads TGTGCCAGCAGCCGCACTTCGGGGGACGATCAGCCCCTGCATTTT. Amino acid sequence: CASSRTSGDDQPLHF.

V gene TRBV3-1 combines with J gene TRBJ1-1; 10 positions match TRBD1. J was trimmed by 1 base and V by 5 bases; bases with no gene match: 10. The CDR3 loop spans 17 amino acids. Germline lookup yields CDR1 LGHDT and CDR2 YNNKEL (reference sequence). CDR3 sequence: CASSWTGGLNRNTEAFF. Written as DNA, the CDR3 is TGTGCCAGCAGCTGGACAGGGGGTCTTAACCGGAACACTGAAGCTTTCTTT.

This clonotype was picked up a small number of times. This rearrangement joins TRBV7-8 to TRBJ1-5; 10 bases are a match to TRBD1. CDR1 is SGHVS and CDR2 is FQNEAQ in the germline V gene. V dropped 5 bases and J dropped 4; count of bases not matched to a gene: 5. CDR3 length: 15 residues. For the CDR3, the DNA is TGTGCCAGCAGCCTTGGGACAGGGGATAATCAGCCCCAGCATTTT. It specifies CASSLGTGDNQPQHF.

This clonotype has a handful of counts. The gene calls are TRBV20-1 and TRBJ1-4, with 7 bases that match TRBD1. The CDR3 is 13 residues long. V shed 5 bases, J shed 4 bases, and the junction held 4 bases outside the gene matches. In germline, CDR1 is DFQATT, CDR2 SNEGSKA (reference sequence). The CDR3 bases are TGCAGTGCTTGGGACAGCGTTAATGAAAAACTGTTTTTT. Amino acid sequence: CSAWDSVNEKLFF.

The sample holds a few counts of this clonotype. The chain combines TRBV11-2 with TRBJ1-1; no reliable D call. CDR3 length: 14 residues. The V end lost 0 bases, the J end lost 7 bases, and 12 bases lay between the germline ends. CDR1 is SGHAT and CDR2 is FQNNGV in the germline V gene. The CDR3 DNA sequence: TGTGCCAGCAGCTTAGATTTGAGGACGGTTGAAGCTTTCTTT. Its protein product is CASSLDLRTVEAFF.

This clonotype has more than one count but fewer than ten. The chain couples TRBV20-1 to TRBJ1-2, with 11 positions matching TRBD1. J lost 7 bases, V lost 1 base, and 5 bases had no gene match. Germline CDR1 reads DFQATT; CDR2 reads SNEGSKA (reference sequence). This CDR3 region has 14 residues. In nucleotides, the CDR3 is TGCAGTGCTAGAGCCGGACAGGGGGCGGGTGGCTACACCTTC. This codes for CSARAGQGAGGYTF.

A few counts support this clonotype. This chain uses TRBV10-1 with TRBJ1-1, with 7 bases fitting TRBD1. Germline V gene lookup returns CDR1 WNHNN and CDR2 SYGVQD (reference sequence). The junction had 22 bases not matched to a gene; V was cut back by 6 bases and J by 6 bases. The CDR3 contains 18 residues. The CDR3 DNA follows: TGCGCCAGCAGCGACGGCCAGGGGGGCGCCCTGATAACCTCTGAAGCTTTCTTT. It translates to CASSDGQGGALITSEAFF.

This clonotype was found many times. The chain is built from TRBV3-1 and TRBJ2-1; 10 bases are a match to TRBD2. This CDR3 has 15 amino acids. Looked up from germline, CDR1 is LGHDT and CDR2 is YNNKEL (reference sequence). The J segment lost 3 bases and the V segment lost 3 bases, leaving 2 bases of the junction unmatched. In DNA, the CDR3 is TGTGCCAGCAGCCAGACTAGCGGGCGCTACAATGAGCAGTTCTTC. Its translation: CASSQTSGRYNEQFF.

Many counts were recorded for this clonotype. The CDR3 DNA follows: TGTGCCAGCAGCCCCCTGGGGGGTGGTTACTACGAGCAGTACTTC. Translating gives CASSPLGGGYYEQYF. The V and J genes are TRBV27 and TRBJ2-7; TRBD2 might be the D (6 bases). The CDR3 is 15 amino acids. Germline CDR1 and CDR2: MNHEY and SMNVEV (reference sequence). V was shortened by 6 bases and J by 3 bases, with 18 bases between the two germline ends.

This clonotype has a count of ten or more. CDR3 residues: CSARTSGSYEQYF. The CDR3 DNA is TGCAGTGCTAGAACTAGCGGATCCTACGAGCAGTACTTC. V usage is TRBV20-1 and J usage is TRBJ2-7, with 8 bases matching TRBD2. V gave up 2 bases and J gave up 1 base; unmatched junction bases: 1. Looked up from germline, CDR1 is DFQATT and CDR2 is SNEGSKA (reference sequence). This CDR3 has 13 amino acids.

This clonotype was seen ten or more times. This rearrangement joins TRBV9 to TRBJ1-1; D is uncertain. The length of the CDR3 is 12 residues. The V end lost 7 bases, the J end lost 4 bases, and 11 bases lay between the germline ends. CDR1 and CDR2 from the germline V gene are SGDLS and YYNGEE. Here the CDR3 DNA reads TGTGCCAGCCCCAATCATCCCACTGAAGCTTTCTTT. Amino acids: CASPNHPTEAFF.

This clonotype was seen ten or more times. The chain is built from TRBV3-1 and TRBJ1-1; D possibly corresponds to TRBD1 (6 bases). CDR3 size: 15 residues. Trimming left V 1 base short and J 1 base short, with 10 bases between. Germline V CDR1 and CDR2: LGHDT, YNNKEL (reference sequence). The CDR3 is CASSQVGGRNTEAFF. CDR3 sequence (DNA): TGTGCCAGCAGCCAAGTCGGGGGGCGGAACACTGAAGCTTTCTTT.

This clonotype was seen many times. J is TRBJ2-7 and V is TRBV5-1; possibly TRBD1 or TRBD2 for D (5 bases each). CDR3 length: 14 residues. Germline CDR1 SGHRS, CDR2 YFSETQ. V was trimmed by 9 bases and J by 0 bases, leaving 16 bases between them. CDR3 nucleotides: TGCGCCACAAGGGACGGACTGAGCTCCTACGAGCAGTACTTC. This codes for CATRDGLSSYEQYF.

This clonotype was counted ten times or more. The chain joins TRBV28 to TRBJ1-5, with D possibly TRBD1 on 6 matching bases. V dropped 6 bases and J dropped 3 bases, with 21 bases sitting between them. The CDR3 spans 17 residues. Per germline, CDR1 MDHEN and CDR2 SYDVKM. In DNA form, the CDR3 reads TGTGCCAGCAGCCGGTGGGAGGGGGGGGGGAACAATCAGCCCCAGCATTTT. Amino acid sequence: CASSRWEGGGNNQPQHF.

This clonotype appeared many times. The CDR3 spells CASTPPGGRIDTQYF. In DNA, the CDR3 is TGTGCCAGCACCCCCCCGGGGGGGAGAATAGATACGCAGTATTTT. This chain uses TRBV2 with TRBJ2-3, with TRBD2 matching over 8 bases. Germline trimming cut 7 bases from V and 5 bases from J; bases unmatched to any gene: 11. The CDR3 spans 15 residues. Germline loops: CDR1 SNHLY, CDR2 FYNNEI.

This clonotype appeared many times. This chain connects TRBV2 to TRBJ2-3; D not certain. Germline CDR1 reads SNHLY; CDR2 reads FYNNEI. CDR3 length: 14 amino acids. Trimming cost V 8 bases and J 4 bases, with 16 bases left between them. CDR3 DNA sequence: TGTGCCAGCCTGGCACCGCGAAGGGCAGATACGCAGTATTTT. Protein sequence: CASLAPRRADTQYF.

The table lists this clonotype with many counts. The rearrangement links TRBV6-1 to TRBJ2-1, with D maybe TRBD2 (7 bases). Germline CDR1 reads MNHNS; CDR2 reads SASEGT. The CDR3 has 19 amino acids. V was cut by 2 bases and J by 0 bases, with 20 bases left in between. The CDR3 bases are TGTGCCAGCAGTGAAAGGGGCAGGGGAGGGGGAAGCTCCTACAATGAGCAGTTCTTC. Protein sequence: CASSERGRGGGSSYNEQFF.

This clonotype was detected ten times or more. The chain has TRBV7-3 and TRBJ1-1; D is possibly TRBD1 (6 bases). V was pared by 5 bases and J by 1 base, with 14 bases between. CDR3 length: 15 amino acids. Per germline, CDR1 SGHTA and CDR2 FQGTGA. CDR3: CASSPSGARNTEAFF. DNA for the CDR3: TGTGCCAGCAGCCCATCGGGGGCACGGAACACTGAAGCTTTCTTT. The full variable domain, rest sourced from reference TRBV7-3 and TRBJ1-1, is GAGVSQTPSNKVTEKGKYVELRCDPISGHTALYWYRQSLGQGPEFLIYFQGTGAADDSGLPNDRFFAVRPEGSVSTLKIQRTERGDSAVYLCASSPSGARNTEAFFGQGTRLTVV.